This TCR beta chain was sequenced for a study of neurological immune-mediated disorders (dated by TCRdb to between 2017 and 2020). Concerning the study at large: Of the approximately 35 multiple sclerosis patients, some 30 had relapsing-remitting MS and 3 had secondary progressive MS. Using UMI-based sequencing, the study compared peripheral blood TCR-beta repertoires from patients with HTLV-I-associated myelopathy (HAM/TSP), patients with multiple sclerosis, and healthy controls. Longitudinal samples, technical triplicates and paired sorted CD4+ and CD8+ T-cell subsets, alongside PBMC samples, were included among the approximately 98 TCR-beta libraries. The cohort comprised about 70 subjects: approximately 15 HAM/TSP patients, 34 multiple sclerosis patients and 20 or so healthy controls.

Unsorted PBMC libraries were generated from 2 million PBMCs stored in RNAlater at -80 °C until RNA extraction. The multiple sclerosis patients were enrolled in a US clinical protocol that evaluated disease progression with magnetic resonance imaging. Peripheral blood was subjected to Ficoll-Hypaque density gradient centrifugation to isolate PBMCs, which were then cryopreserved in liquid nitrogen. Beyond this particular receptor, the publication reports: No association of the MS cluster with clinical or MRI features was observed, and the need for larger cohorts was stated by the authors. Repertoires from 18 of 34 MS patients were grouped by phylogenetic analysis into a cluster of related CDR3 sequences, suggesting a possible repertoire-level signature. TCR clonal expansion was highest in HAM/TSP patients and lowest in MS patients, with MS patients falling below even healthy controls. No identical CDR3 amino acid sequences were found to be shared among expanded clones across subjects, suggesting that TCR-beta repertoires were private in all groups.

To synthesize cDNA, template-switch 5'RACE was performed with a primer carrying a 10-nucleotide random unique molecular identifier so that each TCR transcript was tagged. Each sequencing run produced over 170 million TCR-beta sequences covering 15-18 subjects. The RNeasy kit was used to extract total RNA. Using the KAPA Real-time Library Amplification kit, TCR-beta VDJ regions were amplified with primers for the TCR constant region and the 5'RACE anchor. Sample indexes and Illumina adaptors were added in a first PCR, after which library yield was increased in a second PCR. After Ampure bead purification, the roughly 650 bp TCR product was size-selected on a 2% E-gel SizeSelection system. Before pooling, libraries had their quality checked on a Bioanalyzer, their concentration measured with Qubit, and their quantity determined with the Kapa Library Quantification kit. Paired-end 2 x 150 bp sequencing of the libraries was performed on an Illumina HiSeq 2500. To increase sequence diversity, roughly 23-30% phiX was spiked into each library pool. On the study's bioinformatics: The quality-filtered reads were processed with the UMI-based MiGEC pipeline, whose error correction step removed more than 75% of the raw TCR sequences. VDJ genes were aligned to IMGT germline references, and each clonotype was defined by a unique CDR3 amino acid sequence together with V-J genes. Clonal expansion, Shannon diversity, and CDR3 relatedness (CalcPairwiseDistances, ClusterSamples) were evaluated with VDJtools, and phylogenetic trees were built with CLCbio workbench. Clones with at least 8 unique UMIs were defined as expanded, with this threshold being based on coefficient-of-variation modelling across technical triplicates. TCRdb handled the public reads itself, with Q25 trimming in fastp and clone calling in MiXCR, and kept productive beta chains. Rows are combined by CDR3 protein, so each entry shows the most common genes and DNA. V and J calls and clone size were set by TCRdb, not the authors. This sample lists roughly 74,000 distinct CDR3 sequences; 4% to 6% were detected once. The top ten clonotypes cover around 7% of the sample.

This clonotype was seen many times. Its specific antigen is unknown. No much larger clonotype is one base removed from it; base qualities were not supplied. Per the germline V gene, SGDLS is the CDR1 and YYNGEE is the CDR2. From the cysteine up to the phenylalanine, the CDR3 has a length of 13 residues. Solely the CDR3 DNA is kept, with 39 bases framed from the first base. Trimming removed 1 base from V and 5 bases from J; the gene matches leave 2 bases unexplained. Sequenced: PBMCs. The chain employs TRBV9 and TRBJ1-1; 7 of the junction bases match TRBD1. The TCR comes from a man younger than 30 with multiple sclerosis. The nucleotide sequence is TGTGCCAGCAGCGTAAAGGGGGCGACTGAAGCTTTCTTT. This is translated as CASSVKGATEAFF. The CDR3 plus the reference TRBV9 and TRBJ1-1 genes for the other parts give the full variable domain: DSGVTQTPKHLITATGQRVTLRCSPRSGDLSVYWYQQSLDQGLQFLIQYYNGEERAKGNILERFSAQQFPDLHSELNLSSLELGDSALYFCASSVKGATEAFFGQGTRLTVV.